This TCR beta chain was observed in a study of control samples from healthy donors and cancer patients. The CDR3 loop spans 14 amino acids. CDR1 and CDR2 from the germline V gene are SGHTA and FQGTGA. V was pared by 5 bases and J by 3 bases, with 12 bases between. Using immunoSEQ multiplex PCR, the repertoire was profiled, and TCRdb retains in-frame clones only, with some absent. The sample yields more than 75,000 clones, about four fifths seen once. The receptor's source is a man in his sixties or seventies with lung cancer. The chain employs TRBV7-3 and TRBJ2-3; a possible D gene is TRBD1 (6 bases). The sequencing sample was made of PBMCs. The CDR3 coding sequence is TGTGCCAGCAGCGAGATGGACAGTACAGATACGCAGTATTTT. Its protein is CASSEMDSTDTQYF.